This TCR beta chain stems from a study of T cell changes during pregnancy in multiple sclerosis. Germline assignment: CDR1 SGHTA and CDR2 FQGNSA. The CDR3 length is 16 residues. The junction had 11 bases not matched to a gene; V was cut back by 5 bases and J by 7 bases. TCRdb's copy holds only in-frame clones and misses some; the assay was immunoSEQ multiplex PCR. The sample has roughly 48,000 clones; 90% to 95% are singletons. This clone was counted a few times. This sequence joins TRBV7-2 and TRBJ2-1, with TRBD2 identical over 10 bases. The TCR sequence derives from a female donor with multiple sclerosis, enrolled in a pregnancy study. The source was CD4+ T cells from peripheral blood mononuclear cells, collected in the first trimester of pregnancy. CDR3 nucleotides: TGTGCCAGCAGCCCTCTCATAGCGGGGGGAGGGAATGAGCAGTTCTTC. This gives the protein CASSPLIAGGGNEQFF.